These 7 T cell receptor beta chains came from one sample sequenced in a study of technical replicates of blood from a handful of donors. Generated by immunoSEQ multiplex PCR, the TCRdb table keeps only in-frame clones and is missing some. This sample carries about 88,000 clones, 85% to 95% of them seen once, and the ten largest clones take over 0.2%. The sample consisted of T cells isolated from PBMCs. Source of these receptors: a human donor in good health.

The chain is built from TRBV6-5 and TRBJ2-5; TRBD1 aligns across 8 bases. Trimming at V came to 6 bases and at J to 4 bases, leaving 10 bases not matched to a gene. CDR3 length equals 15 residues. Germline CDR1 reads MNHEY; CDR2 reads SVGAGI. Here the CDR3 reads CASSHRDRGGETQYF. DNA of the CDR3: TGTGCCAGCAGCCATAGAGACAGGGGAGGAGAGACCCAGTACTTC.

The chain links TRBV5-6 to TRBJ1-1; TRBD1 might be the D (6 bases). The CDR3 covers 16 residues. V was cut by 4 bases and J by 0 bases, with 16 bases left in between. Germline V gene sequence: CDR1 SGHDT, CDR2 YYEEEE. The CDR3 region is CASSTRTVLMNTEAFF. CDR3 nucleotides: TGTGCCAGCAGCACCAGGACAGTACTCATGAACACTGAAGCTTTCTTT. Full variable domain (missing parts from reference TRBV5-6 and TRBJ1-1): DAGVTQSPTHLIKTRGQQVTLRCSPKSGHDTVSWYQQALGQGPQFIFQYYEEEERQRGNFPDRFSGHQFPNYSSELNVNALLLGDSALYLCASSTRTVLMNTEAFFGQGTRLTVV.

The rearrangement uses TRBV16 and TRBJ2-1, with D maybe TRBD2 (5 bases). With 5 bases removed from V and 5 bases from J, the gap between germline ends came to 13 bases. The germline V gene has CDR1 KGHSY and CDR2 FQNENV. The CDR3 is 14 amino acids. The CDR3 protein is CASSGVMRDNEQFF. DNA of the CDR3: TGTGCCAGCAGCGGAGTAATGAGGGACAATGAGCAGTTCTTC.

CDR3 protein: CASSIRLAGGQGDTQYF. The DNA for the CDR3 is TGTGCCAGCAGTATTAGACTAGCGGGGGGGCAGGGAGATACGCAGTATTTT. The J gene is TRBJ2-3, the V gene TRBV27, with TRBD2 matching 14 bases. Germline V gives CDR1 MNHEY, CDR2 SMNVEV (reference sequence). V lost 5 bases and J lost 5; bases outside the gene matches: 9. The CDR3 runs 17 residues.

The CDR3: CASSQRLGEMQFF. CDR3 nucleotide sequence: TGTGCCAGCAGCCAACGACTAGGTGAGATGCAGTTCTTC. The chain has TRBV14 and TRBJ2-1; tentatively, D is TRBD2 (6 bases). This CDR3 region has 13 residues. Trimming shortened V by 2 bases and J by 12 bases, and 14 bases separated the two germline ends. Germline lookup yields CDR1 SGHDN and CDR2 FVKESK.

The V gene is TRBV5-1, the J gene TRBJ1-6; 8 nucleotides agree with TRBD1. The CDR3 spans 13 residues. V dropped 3 bases and J dropped 10; count of bases not matched to a gene: 3. Germline V gene lookup returns CDR1 SGHRS and CDR2 YFSETQ. The CDR3: CASSSGQGSPLHF. CDR3 nucleotides: TGCGCCAGCAGCTCCGGACAGGGCTCACCCCTCCACTTT.

This chain links TRBV5-6 with TRBJ2-7, with TRBD1 matching 9 bases. V dropped 4 bases and J dropped 3; count of bases not matched to a gene: 8. The CDR3 totals 15 residues. Germline loops: CDR1 SGHDT, CDR2 YYEEEE. CDR3 DNA sequence: TGTGCCAGCAGCCGAAAACAGGGGGCTTTCTACGAGCAGTACTTC. Translating it yields CASSRKQGAFYEQYF.